Described below is a single T cell receptor beta chain sequence and its context. What it binds is not known. The data are from a study of cytomegalovirus exposure and HLA in healthy donors. Study results and limitations: At a 0.05 false discovery rate, a later analysis found around 17,000 TCR beta sequences to be associated with HLA alleles. A missense DCLRE1C variant was associated with V- and J-gene trimming of TCR beta chains in a later analysis, and an independent cohort replicated the association.

A multiplex PCR was run with 60 Vbeta primers and 13 Jbeta primers. Repertoires were generated with immunoSEQ multiplex PCR, while TCRdb's copy carries only in-frame clones and drops some. In the table there are roughly 140,000 clones, 60% to 85% of which are singletons. Sample: PBMCs. This clonotype was obtained from a man between 18 and 35 years old in good health and CMV-seronegative.

The CDR3, as DNA: TGTGCCAGCAGTGAAAAGGCAGGGGACAGCTCCTACGAGCAGTACTTC. Protein product: CASSEKAGDSSYEQYF. This sequence joins TRBV6-1 and TRBJ2-7, with 7 bases identical to TRBD1. The length of the CDR3 is 16 residues. The V and J ends lost 2 bases and 0 bases, in that order; junction bases with no gene match: 7. Looked up from germline, CDR1 is MNHNS and CDR2 is SASEGT.